One sample yielded the 2 T cell receptor beta chains listed below, sequenced in a study of blood T cell repertoires in COVID-19. Measured with immunoSEQ multiplex PCR; TCRdb has only the in-frame clones, and not every one. The table has under 100,000 clones, about nine tenths seen once. Sequencing was carried out using peripheral blood. These receptors came from a woman aged 70-85 years with acute or convalescent COVID-19.

The rearrangement uses TRBV5-4 and TRBJ1-2, with 8 positions matching TRBD1. The CDR3 is 15 residues long. Trimming at V came to 1 base and at J to 2 bases, leaving 4 bases not matched to a gene. The germline CDR1 and CDR2 sequences are SGHNT and YYREEE (reference sequence). The CDR3 sequence is CASSLLDRANYGYTF. The CDR3, as DNA: TGTGCCAGCAGCTTGCTGGACAGGGCCAACTATGGCTACACCTTC. The variable domain in full, with the rest retrieved from reference TRBV5-4 and TRBJ1-2, is ETGVTQSPTHLIKTRGQQVTLRCSSQSGHNTVSWYQQALGQGPQFIFQYYREEENGRGNFPPRFSGLQFPNYSSELNVNALELDDSALYLCASSLLDRANYGYTFGSGTRLTVV.

The rearrangement links TRBV4-2 to TRBJ2-7; weak D call: TRBD2 (6 bases). Trimming pared 0 bases from V and 6 bases from J, leaving 12 bases between. The CDR3 consists of 14 residues. Germline CDR1 is LGHNA and CDR2 is YNFKEQ. CDR3 residues: CASSQDYSGGEQYF. Written as DNA, the CDR3 is TGTGCCAGCAGCCAAGACTACTCCGGGGGCGAGCAGTACTTC.